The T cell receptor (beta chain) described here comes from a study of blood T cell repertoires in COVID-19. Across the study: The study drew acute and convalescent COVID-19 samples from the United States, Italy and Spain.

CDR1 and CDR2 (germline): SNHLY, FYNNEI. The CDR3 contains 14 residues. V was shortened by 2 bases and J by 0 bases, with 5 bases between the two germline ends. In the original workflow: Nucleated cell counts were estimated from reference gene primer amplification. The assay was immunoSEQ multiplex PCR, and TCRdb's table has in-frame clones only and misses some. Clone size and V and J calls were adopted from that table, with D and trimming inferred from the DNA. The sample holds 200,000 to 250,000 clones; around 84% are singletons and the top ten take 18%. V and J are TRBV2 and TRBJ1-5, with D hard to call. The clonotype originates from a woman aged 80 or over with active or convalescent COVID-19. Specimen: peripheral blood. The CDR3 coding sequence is TGTGCCAGCAGTGAACCCATTAGCAATCAGCCCCAGCATTTT. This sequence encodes CASSEPISNQPQHF.